Each of the 29 T cell receptor beta chains below was sequenced from the same sample in a study of blood T cell repertoires in COVID-19. Profiling relied on immunoSEQ multiplex PCR, and the TCRdb table lists in-frame clones only, not all of them. The sample lists 450,000 to 500,000 clones; approximately 83% were seen once. Sequenced material: peripheral blood. The source is a human donor in a cohort sampled during active COVID-19.

The chain joins TRBV25-1 to TRBJ2-7; the match to TRBD1 covers 8 bases. The germline V gene encodes CDR1 MGHDK and CDR2 SYGVNS. V was pared by 5 bases and J by 7 bases, with 7 bases of the junction left unmatched. The CDR3 contains 13 residues. In DNA form, the CDR3 reads TGTGCCAGCAGTTACCAGGGGGCGGGGGAGCAGTACTTC. Protein product: CASSYQGAGEQYF.

The table lists this clone with a few counts. J is TRBJ1-2 and V is TRBV7-8; perhaps TRBD1 as D (6 bases). Between the trimmed V and J ends, which lost 4 bases and 3 bases, there was a span of 12 bases. The CDR3 length is 14 residues. Germline V lookup: CDR1 SGHVS, CDR2 FQNEAQ. This chain's CDR3 is CASSSEQGYYGYTF. The CDR3 DNA reads as TGTGCCAGCAGCTCGGAACAGGGATACTATGGCTACACCTTC.

The chain combines TRBV14 with TRBJ1-1; perhaps TRBD1 as D (5 bases). CDR1 is SGHDN, CDR2 FVKESK, per germline. The CDR3 consists of 13 residues. Trimming took 8 bases from V and 5 from J, leaving 15 bases between them. Here the CDR3 DNA reads TGTGCCAGCGCGAGCTCACGGGGGACTGAAGCTTTCTTT. The encoded protein is CASASSRGTEAFF.

This chain uses TRBV7-2 with TRBJ2-7; 8 nucleotides align to TRBD1. This CDR3 region has 16 residues. The J segment lost 1 base and the V segment lost 4 bases, leaving 9 bases of the junction unmatched. CDR1 and CDR2 (germline): SGHTA, FQGNSA. CDR3 coding DNA: TGTGCCAGCAGCTCAGGGGGCCCCCAGAGGTCCTACGAGCAGTACTTC. Encoded protein: CASSSGGPQRSYEQYF.

The rearrangement links TRBV9 to TRBJ2-7, with 9 bases lining up with TRBD2. This CDR3 has 15 residues. Trimming removed 2 bases from V and 1 base from J; junction bases left unmatched: 4. The germline V gene encodes CDR1 SGDLS and CDR2 YYNGEE. The CDR3 protein is CASSVASGKSYEQYF. DNA for the CDR3: TGTGCCAGCAGCGTCGCTAGCGGGAAATCCTACGAGCAGTACTTC.

The chain carries TRBV6-5 and TRBJ2-1; maybe TRBD1 (5 bases). V lost 5 bases and J lost 9, with 11 bases in between. The germline V gene has CDR1 MNHEY and CDR2 SVGAGI. This CDR3 is built from 12 residues. This CDR3 reads CASSLYRGEQFF. DNA for the CDR3: TGTGCCAGCAGTCTCTATAGGGGTGAGCAGTTCTTC.

The chain recombines TRBV29-1 with TRBJ2-1, with unresolved D. The V gene's germline CDR1 is SQVTM and CDR2 ANQGSEA. This CDR3 region has 16 residues. V was cut by 2 bases and J by 0 bases, with 14 bases left in between. For the CDR3, the DNA is TGCAGCGTTGAAATTGGCAGTGAAAGCTCCTACAATGAGCAGTTCTTC. This translates into CSVEIGSESSYNEQFF.

V usage is TRBV9 and J usage is TRBJ1-2; D perhaps matches TRBD1 (5 bases). Trimming pared 4 bases from V and 4 bases from J, leaving 11 bases between. The CDR3 runs to 13 residues. Germline values: CDR1 SGDLS, CDR2 YYNGEE. The CDR3 DNA is TGTGCCAGCAGCCATGGGGGGGGCTATGGCTACACCTTC. Protein: CASSHGGGYGYTF.

V and J are TRBV5-6 and TRBJ2-7, with D possibly matching TRBD1 (5 bases). The CDR3 runs to 14 residues. CDR1 and CDR2 (germline): SGHDT, YYEEEE. The V end lost 0 bases, the J end lost 6 bases, and 13 bases lay between the germline ends. The chain's CDR3 is CASSLGVRAGEQYF. The CDR3 nucleotides are TGTGCCAGCAGCTTGGGAGTCAGGGCAGGCGAGCAGTACTTC.

The chain uses TRBV3-1 (or the pseudogene TRBV3-2) and TRBJ2-3; 8 nucleotides agree with TRBD2. Germline CDR1 LGHDT, CDR2 YNNKEL (reference sequence). Losses at the gene ends were 1 base for V and 2 bases for J; bases not matched to a gene: 5. CDR3 size: 16 residues. In DNA form, the CDR3 reads TGTGCCAGCAGCCAAGGGGGCGGGGGGAACACAGATACGCAGTATTTT. Its protein is CASSQGGGGNTDTQYF.

The chain joins TRBV7-2 to TRBJ1-5, with D possibly TRBD1 on 5 matching bases. V lost 3 bases to trimming and J lost 5 bases, with 14 bases between them. CDR3 length equals 15 residues. The germline CDR1 and CDR2 sequences are SGHTA and FQGNSA. In nucleotides, the CDR3 is TGTGCCAGCAGCTTTGTGCCAGGGCGTCATCAGCCCCAGCATTTT. Translated, it gives CASSFVPGRHQPQHF.

V and J are TRBV5-6 and TRBJ1-2, with 11 bases lining up with TRBD1. CDR3 length: 16 amino acids. J was trimmed by 4 bases and V by 4 bases; bases with no gene match: 9. Germline V CDR1 and CDR2: SGHDT, YYEEEE. The CDR3 bases are TGTGCCAGCAGCCTTGGACAGGGGGCCGAGCTCTATGGCTACACCTTC. Translating gives CASSLGQGAELYGYTF.

In this sample, this clone turned up once. The chain combines TRBV10-3 with TRBJ2-5, with D perhaps matching TRBD2 (5 bases). CDR1 is ENHRY and CDR2 is SYGVKD in the germline V gene. This CDR3 is built from 15 residues. V lost 5 bases and J lost 2, with 15 bases in between. Written as DNA, the CDR3 is TGTGCCATCAGTACGAGCGGCCAATCTCAAGAGACCCAGTACTTC. It encodes CAISTSGQSQETQYF.

The chain joins TRBV11-2 to TRBJ2-7; 13 nucleotides match TRBD2. V was clipped by 3 bases and J by 4 bases; unmatched bases: 6. The CDR3 runs to 16 residues. The germline CDR1 and CDR2 sequences are SGHAT and FQNNGV. CDR3 protein: CASSLGLAGNRYEQYF. The DNA for the CDR3 is TGTGCCAGCAGCTTGGGACTAGCGGGGAACCGTTACGAGCAGTACTTC.

The gene calls are TRBV30 and TRBJ2-7, with TRBD1 matching 9 bases. Trimming took 1 base from V and 5 from J; bases not matched to a gene: 6. The CDR3 has 14 residues. In germline, CDR1 is GTSNPN, CDR2 SVGIG (reference sequence). Here the CDR3 reads CAWSAGQGNNEQYF. In DNA form, the CDR3 reads TGTGCCTGGAGTGCCGGACAGGGGAACAACGAGCAGTACTTC.

This chain links TRBV20-1 with TRBJ2-3, with D possibly matching TRBD1 (6 bases). The CDR3 consists of 14 residues. Germline CDR1 DFQATT, CDR2 SNEGSKA (reference sequence). Trimming shortened V by 3 bases and J by 0 bases, and 10 bases separated the two germline ends. The CDR3 loop is CSASTGFSTDTQYF. In DNA form, the CDR3 reads TGCAGTGCTAGTACAGGGTTTAGCACAGATACGCAGTATTTT.

The chain combines TRBV5-6 with TRBJ1-1; perhaps TRBD1 as D (5 bases). CDR1 and CDR2 (germline): SGHDT, YYEEEE. The CDR3 covers 15 residues. Trimming removed 1 base from V and 0 bases from J, with 10 bases in between. The CDR3 region has the DNA TGTGCCAGCAGCTTGACAGGTTATTTGAACACTGAAGCTTTCTTT. This gives the protein CASSLTGYLNTEAFF.

The table lists this clone with a count of one. V usage is TRBV5-4 and J usage is TRBJ2-1; 15 nucleotides agree with TRBD2. The V gene's germline CDR1 is SGHNT and CDR2 YYREEE (reference sequence). The CDR3 has 16 residues. V shed 4 bases and J 7 bases; nucleotides not matched to a gene: 6. CDR3 DNA: TGTGCCAGCAGCAGGACTAGCGGGAGGGGGGGAAATGAGCAGTTCTTC. Its protein is CASSRTSGRGGNEQFF. Combining the CDR3 with reference TRBV5-4 and TRBJ2-1 gives the whole variable domain ETGVTQSPTHLIKTRGQQVTLRCSSQSGHNTVSWYQQALGQGPQFIFQYYREEENGRGNFPPRFSGLQFPNYSSELNVNALELDDSALYLCASSRTSGRGGNEQFFGPGTRLTVL.

This chain joins TRBV10-3 and TRBJ2-7; 7 positions match TRBD2. Germline CDR1 reads ENHRY; CDR2 reads SYGVKD. The CDR3 runs to 13 residues. J lost 5 bases, V lost 5 bases, and 6 bases had no gene match. The CDR3 DNA follows: TGTGCCATCAGTAGGACTAGTAACGACGAGCAGTACTTC. Translated, it gives CAISRTSNDEQYF.

CDR3 region: CASSTTGTSGTYEQYF. CDR3 nucleotide sequence: TGTGCCAGCAGCACCACCGGGACTAGCGGAACCTACGAGCAGTACTTC. This sequence joins TRBV14 and TRBJ2-7; 11 bases are shared with TRBD2. The CDR3 contains 16 residues. Germline V gene data show CDR1 as SGHDN and CDR2 as FVKESK. Trimming took 5 bases from V and 2 from J; bases not matched to a gene: 8.

The rearrangement uses TRBV19 and TRBJ2-2; D unclear. Per the germline V gene, CDR1 is LNHDA and CDR2 is SQIVND (reference sequence). V lost 8 bases to trimming and J lost 3 bases, with 4 bases between them. CDR3 length equals 11 residues. The CDR3 loop is CASSYTGELFF. The DNA for the CDR3 is TGTGCCAGTTCTTACACCGGGGAGCTGTTTTTT.

The chain joins TRBV7-9 to TRBJ1-2; a weak D match, TRBD1 (6 bases). The germline CDR1 and CDR2 sequences are SEHNR and FQNEAQ (reference sequence). V was cut by 5 bases and J by 4 bases, with 14 bases left in between. This CDR3 contains 14 residues. CDR3 region: CASSSLTGGYGYTF. CDR3 nucleotide sequence: TGTGCCAGCAGCAGCCTGACAGGCGGCTATGGCTACACCTTC.

CDR3 sequence (DNA): TGTGCCAGCAGTTTAGCCGGGACAGGGAGGCGAGCTTTCTTT. This codes for CASSLAGTGRRAFF. The chain is built from TRBV28 and TRBJ1-1; TRBD1 agrees at 9 bases. From germline, CDR1 is MDHEN and CDR2 SYDVKM. Trimming took 2 bases from V and 10 from J; bases not matched to a gene: 8. This CDR3 region has 14 residues.

The chain carries TRBV6-5 and TRBJ2-5; a weak D match, TRBD1 (6 bases). The CDR3 is 14 amino acids. The germline V and J ends were trimmed by 0 bases and 5 bases, with 10 bases remaining between them. In germline, CDR1 is MNHEY, CDR2 SVGAGI. The DNA for the CDR3 is TGTGCCAGCAGTTACTCAGGGGGTAGGGAGACCCAGTACTTC. Translation: CASSYSGGRETQYF.

The V gene is TRBV4-3, the J gene TRBJ2-1; 7 bases agree with TRBD2. The CDR3 runs 17 residues. The trim removed 0 bases at V and 6 bases at J, leaving 11 bases unmatched. Germline V lookup: CDR1 LGHNA, CDR2 YSLEER. The CDR3 region is CASSQEGPSGSVNEQFF. For the CDR3, the DNA is TGCGCCAGCAGCCAAGAGGGTCCTAGCGGAAGTGTCAATGAGCAGTTCTTC.

The chain recombines TRBV19 with TRBJ2-5; possibly TRBD2 for D (6 bases). Germline assignment: CDR1 LNHDA and CDR2 SQIVND (reference sequence). With 3 bases removed from V and 5 bases from J, the gap between germline ends came to 22 bases. The CDR3 is 17 amino acids. Here the CDR3 reads CASSISLPGLRGETQYF. The CDR3 DNA sequence: TGTGCCAGTAGTATCTCTCTCCCGGGACTCCGGGGGGAGACCCAGTACTTC.

The chain recombines TRBV6-1 with TRBJ2-5; 13 bases match TRBD2. In germline, CDR1 is MNHNS, CDR2 SASEGT. The junction had 12 bases not matched to a gene; V was cut back by 3 bases and J by 5 bases. The CDR3 has 18 residues. The CDR3, as DNA: TGTGCCAGCAGTGAGGTTACTAGCGGGAGGGCCCGAGGGGAGACCCAGTACTTC. Protein product: CASSEVTSGRARGETQYF.

The V gene is TRBV5-1, the J gene TRBJ2-2, with 9 bases that match TRBD1. The V segment lost 3 bases and the J segment 7 bases; nucleotides outside the gene matches: 13. CDR1 SGHRS and CDR2 YFSETQ come from the germline V gene. The CDR3 is made up of 17 amino acids. The CDR3: CASSYFTGQGSGGELFF. CDR3 nucleotides: TGCGCCAGCAGCTACTTTACGGGACAGGGTAGTGGCGGGGAGCTGTTTTTT. Using reference TRBV5-1 and TRBJ2-2 for the parts outside the CDR3, the full variable domain is KAGVTQTPRYLIKTRGQQVTLSCSPISGHRSVSWYQQTPGQGLQFLFEYFSETQRNKGNFPGRFSGRQFSNSRSEMNVSTLELGDSALYLCASSYFTGQGSGGELFFGEGSRLTVL.

As for this clone: The sample holds other DNA sequences that translate to the same CDR3. The chain links TRBV6-5 to TRBJ2-1; 13 nucleotides match TRBD2. The length of the CDR3 is 15 residues. After removal of 7 bases from V and 3 bases from J, the junction contained 3 bases not matched to a gene. The germline V gene encodes CDR1 MNHEY and CDR2 SVGAGI. The CDR3 reads CASTRLAGGYNEQFF. The CDR3 nucleotides are TGTGCCAGCACCAGACTAGCGGGAGGCTACAATGAGCAGTTCTTC.